This section outlines one TCR beta chain sequence together with its context. The authors ran a second PCR of about 7 to 11 cycles using a sample-barcoded 5' primer and a J-beta primer mix. TCRdb re-analysed the 5' RACE reads in MiXCR, keeping a single row per CDR3 protein. The sample consists of about 1.1 million distinct CDR3 sequences, roughly two fifths of them appearing once. The data were obtained in a study of blood T cells in healthy people across ages. Sequenced material: blood. The clonotype originates from a man aged 18 to 29 in good health.

CDR3 bases: TGTGCCAGCAGTGGGGACTTCGACAGTTCGCTGAACACTGAAGCTTTCTTT. This encodes CASSGDFDSSLNTEAFF. The chain combines TRBV2 with TRBJ1-1; D is possibly TRBD1 (5 bases). The CDR3 length is 17 residues. V lost 4 bases and J 0 bases, leaving 18 bases between the germline ends. Germline-derived CDR1 and CDR2 are SNHLY and FYNNEI. Filled out from reference TRBV2 and TRBJ1-1, the complete variable domain reads EPEVTQTPSHQVTQMGQEVILRCVPISNHLYFYWYRQILGQKVEFLVSFYNNEISEKSEIFDDQFSVERPDGSNFTLKIRSTKLEDSAMYFCASSGDFDSSLNTEAFFGQGTRLTVV.